This entry features one TCR beta chain sequence. These data originate in a study of spatial heterogeneity in lung cancer. The wider study: PBMC samples from follow-up, when available, were sequenced at a median of roughly two years post-resection. The mean occurrence of each unique TCR and UMI combination in raw reads exceeded nine.

TCRdb independently ran MiXCR on the 5' RACE reads; one entry per CDR3 protein. The data hold around 120,000 distinct CDR3 sequences, with 9% to 15% observed a single time. Germline loops: CDR1 SGHRS, CDR2 YFSETQ. Trimming left V 1 base short and J 0 bases short, with 10 bases between. The CDR3 runs 15 residues. Time point here: blood at routine non-recurrence follow-up after resection. Extraction of whole RNA from tumor, nontumor lung or frozen PBMC preceded unsorted sequencing. The rearrangement links TRBV5-1 to TRBJ1-2; no clear D. Sequences were derived from PBMCs, sampled at follow-up. This clonotype originated in a male donor with early-stage non-small cell lung cancer. Here the CDR3 reads CASSLTPGANYGYTF. In DNA, the CDR3 is TGCGCCAGCAGCTTGACGCCCGGGGCTAACTATGGCTACACCTTC. Looking up the rest from reference TRBV5-1 and TRBJ1-2 gives the full variable domain: KAGVTQTPRYLIKTRGQQVTLSCSPISGHRSVSWYQQTPGQGLQFLFEYFSETQRNKGNFPGRFSGRQFSNSRSEMNVSTLELGDSALYLCASSLTPGANYGYTFGSGTRLTVV.